This T cell receptor (beta chain) was recovered during a study of blood T cells in healthy people across ages. Sample-barcoded 5' priming and a J-beta primer mix drove a second PCR of 7 to 11 cycles. Each CDR3 protein gets one entry after TCRdb re-called the 5' RACE reads with MiXCR. The sample contains around 940,000 distinct CDR3 sequences, approximately 50% of which appear only once. The source of this sequence is a woman aged 60-70 years in good health. The source material was blood.

The CDR3 loop is CASSEAGLAGDEQFF. The CDR3 region has the DNA TGTGCCAGCAGTGAAGCCGGACTAGCGGGAGATGAGCAGTTCTTC. The chain employs TRBV2 and TRBJ2-7; 13 nucleotides match TRBD2. Matching the DNA end better, TRBJ2-1 makes the J call doubtful. The CDR3 covers 15 residues. Germline V gene data show CDR1 as SNHLY and CDR2 as FYNNEI.